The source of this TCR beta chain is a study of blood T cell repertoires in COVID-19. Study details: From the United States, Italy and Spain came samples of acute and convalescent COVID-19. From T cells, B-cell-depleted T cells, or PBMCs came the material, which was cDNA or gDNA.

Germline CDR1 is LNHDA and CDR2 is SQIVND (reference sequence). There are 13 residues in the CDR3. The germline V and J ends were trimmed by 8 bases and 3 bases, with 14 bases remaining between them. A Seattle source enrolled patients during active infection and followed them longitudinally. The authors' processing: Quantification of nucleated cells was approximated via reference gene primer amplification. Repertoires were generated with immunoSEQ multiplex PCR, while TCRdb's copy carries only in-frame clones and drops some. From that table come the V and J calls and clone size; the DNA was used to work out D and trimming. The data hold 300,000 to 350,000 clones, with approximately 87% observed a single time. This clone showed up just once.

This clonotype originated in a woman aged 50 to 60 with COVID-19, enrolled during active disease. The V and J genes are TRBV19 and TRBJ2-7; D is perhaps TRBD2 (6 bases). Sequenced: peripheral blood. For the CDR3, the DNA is TGTGCCAGTTCGGGAGCGGCCAGCTACGAGCAGTACTTC. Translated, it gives CASSGAASYEQYF.